The text below deals with one TCR beta chain. This clonotype was counted between two and nine times. Its antigen has not been determined. Base qualities are not provided; no much larger clone lies one nucleotide away. The data were taken from a study of identical twins' blood T cells (dated by TCRdb to 2012 to 2014). Regarding the research as a whole: The approximately 12 libraries, six for the alpha chain and six for the beta chain, together yielded approximately 48 million Illumina reads. Using next-generation sequencing, the study compared the TCR alpha and beta chain repertoires of three pairs of monozygous twins to assess how genetics influences repertoire formation. General study outcomes and caveats: Looking at the most abundant TCRbeta clonotypes, every donor had more CDR3 sequences in common with her twin than with unrelated donors. Because the twins were reared together, environmental influences could not be excluded as an explanation for twin similarity. Independent studies were stated to be required to validate the proposed role of the TCRalpha J segment in MHC recognition during thymic selection. V gene usage, even among non-selected out-of-frame TCRbeta clonotypes, was reported to be markedly more similar within twin pairs than between unrelated donors. How many CDR3 clonotypes two donors shared depended mainly on the product of their cloneset sizes, and the twins did not clearly stray from this trend.

The donors were six healthy women who made up three monozygous twin pairs. All three twin pairs had been reared together and were thought likely to have met the same infectious agents and vaccines. TCR cDNA libraries were prepared from RNA that was isolated from peripheral blood mononuclear cells. Receptors were amplified or captured by 5' RACE. Data came from an Illumina Genome Analyzer IIx. RNA-based TCR cDNA libraries were prepared by a previously described protocol with several modifications. To prevent cross-contamination, sample-specific barcodes were added to both ends of each TCR cDNA library during cDNA synthesis and amplification. In the source study's methods: Between about 90,000 and nearly 550,000 clonotypes were identified per individual, with about 2.2 to 3.6 million CDR3-containing reads per library. Reads carrying improper barcode index combinations were removed, after which the MiTCR software was used to build a cloneset for each library. MiTCR filtered or rescued low-quality reads and corrected PCR and sequencing errors when assembling CDR3 clonotypes. Artificial out-of-frame clonotypes were mapped to in-frame sequences, with one indel allowed in the CDR3, and then removed. Similarity in V and J gene usage between donors was calculated as the Jensen-Shannon divergence divided by the mean entropy. TCRdb reran the public reads through fastp at Q25 and MiXCR, keeping productive beta chains. Rows with one shared CDR3 protein collapse into an entry with the most common genes and DNA. Here the V and J calls rest on TCRdb's processing, not on the authors' analysis. The sample table holds around 380,000 distinct CDR3 sequences, of which about 28% were seen once. In total, the top ten clones hold 6.1% of the sample.

The sequence was obtained from a woman aged 18 to 55 in good health. Sequenced input: PBMCs.

Here is the DNA: TGTGCCAGCTCATTTGGGACAGTGTCTAATGAAAAACTGTTTTTT. Its coded protein is CASSFGTVSNEKLFF. Recombination joined TRBV27 with TRBJ1-4; 7 middle bases align to TRBD1. Based on the germline V gene (reference sequence), the CDR1 and CDR2 sequences are MNHEY and SMNVEV. Unmatched junction bases come to 9, with V trimmed by 8 bases and J by 3 bases. From its cysteine to its phenylalanine, the CDR3 spans 15 amino acids. The retained sequence is limited to the CDR3, 45 bases, with the frame set at the first base.